This TCR beta chain originates from a study of cytomegalovirus exposure and HLA in healthy donors. Findings of the study overall: Association with HLA alleles at 0.05 false discovery rate was found for around 17,000 TCR beta sequences in a later analysis. A previous analysis found most TCR beta V segments productive roughly 87% or roughly 30% of the time.

Trimming at V came to 0 bases and at J to 4 bases, leaving 9 bases not matched to a gene. This CDR3 is built from 17 residues. Germline V gene sequence: CDR1 SGHRS, CDR2 YFSETQ. Vbeta (60) and Jbeta (13) primers were used in the PCR. TCRdb's table, derived via immunoSEQ multiplex PCR, lists solely in-frame clones and lacks some. This sample yields about 69,000 clones, of which 68% are seen a single time; approximately 11% belongs to the top ten. As to this clone: The antigen is unknown.

This chain uses TRBV5-1 with TRBJ1-3, with TRBD1 matching over 8 bases. The sequenced sample consisted of PBMCs. The receptor's source is a woman aged 25 to 45 in good health and CMV-seronegative. CDR3 sequence: CASSLAGQGAYGNTIYF. DNA of the CDR3: TGCGCCAGCAGCTTGGCCGGGCAGGGGGCTTACGGAAACACCATATATTTT.